This T cell receptor (beta chain) was identified in a study of T cell repertoires in cytomegalovirus infection (dated by TCRdb to between 2018 and 2021). A note on the overall study: The HLA type of each donor mattered for the analysis, because public TCR beta signatures pointed to carriage of CMV infection along with the matching HLA type.

Paper-wide results and their limitations: The ex vivo response was dominated by HLA-C-restricted CMV-specific TCR beta clonotypes, which also provided the single most frequent clonotype in two of eight donors. In both this cohort and an independent cohort of 300 to 450 donors, the cumulative frequency of public TCR beta family members distinguished carriers of CMV infection plus the relevant HLA type.

The CDR3 starts with the cysteine, ends with the phenylalanine, and has 14 residues. This entry keeps only the CDR3 DNA: 42 bases, framed from base 1. Per the germline V gene, SGHDN is the CDR1 and FVKESK is the CDR2. Germline trimming amounts to 4 bases on V and 5 bases on J, with 5 as the count of junction bases outside the gene matches. Sequencing was performed on an Illumina HiSeq 1500. In-frame beta chains were kept once TCRdb had trimmed the public reads at Q25 with fastp and called clones with MiXCR. Each record represents a unique CDR3 protein, reported with the most common genes and DNA among its rows. This sample is represented by 200,000 to 300,000 distinct CDR3 sequences; approximately 10% of them were singletons. The top ten clones comprise roughly 16% of the sample. This clonotype appeared a few times. What antigen it recognizes has not been identified. The sample holds no much larger clone one base away, and base qualities are not on file.

The V gene is TRBV14 and the J gene is TRBJ1-2, with 9 central nucleotides matching TRBD1. The sequencing sample was made of PBMCs. The receptor's source is a human donor in good health (CMV status not recorded). Some clones in this sample may be carry-over from other donors' samples. The sequenced DNA is TGTGCCAGCAGCCCCTTGACAGGGGGGTATGGCTACACCTTC. Translated, it reads CASSPLTGGYGYTF.